The source of this T cell receptor beta chain is a study of shared clonotypes between healthy human individuals. Findings of the study overall: Clonotypes not shared had lower generation probabilities than those common to all four donors. Compared with memory subsets, naive subsets generally had larger estimated richness.

Original handling: Without quality scores, immunoSEQ junctional reads could not be filtered like full-length reads. Profiling relied on immunoSEQ multiplex PCR, and the TCRdb table lists in-frame clones only, not all of them. V and J calls plus clone size are reproduced from that table; the DNA served to infer D and trimming. The sample holds about 2.1 million clones, 93% seen once. It was CD45RO-negative cells, positively selected for CCR7, that made up naive CD8 cells, with terminally differentiated effector memory CD45RA+ cells excluded. The donors were adults (healthy and HIV-negative) with no recent acute infections or vaccinations. This CDR3 is built from 13 residues. Germline V CDR1 and CDR2: GTSNPN, SVGIG (reference sequence). V was clipped by 8 bases and J by 2 bases, with 16 bases between them. In the case of this clone: Antigen: not known.

The gene calls are TRBV30 and TRBJ2-7; D gene uncertain. The receptor was isolated from a young man in good health. Some clones in this sample may be carry-over from other donors' samples. Material: naive CD8+ T cells from PBMCs. CDR3 region: CAGFLGRTYEQYF. CDR3 nucleotide sequence: TGTGCCGGGTTCCTTGGAAGGACCTACGAGCAGTACTTC.